The source of this T cell receptor (beta chain) is a study of blood T cell repertoires in COVID-19. For the study at large: The United States, Italy and Spain supplied acute and convalescent COVID-19 samples. From T cells, B-cell-depleted T cells, or PBMCs came the material, which was cDNA or gDNA.

In terms of age and location, participants ranged from roughly 18 to 89 years and lived in about 25 US areas. Cohorts were based on clinical histories the participants reported. Clones were sequenced by immunoSEQ multiplex PCR, and TCRdb holds only the in-frame ones, with some missing. The sample carries about 350,000 clones, about 88% recorded once. The sample taken for sequencing was PBMCs or T cells enriched from blood (not recorded which). This receptor was taken from a woman aged 25 to 45 who had been exposed to COVID-19.

The CDR3 nucleotides read TGTGCCAGCAGTATAAGGACAGACCAGCCCCAGCATTTT. Its translation: CASSIRTDQPQHF. The V gene is TRBV12-3 or TRBV12-4, the J gene TRBJ1-5, with D possibly TRBD1 on 6 matching bases. Trimming removed 5 bases from V and 7 bases from J, with 12 bases in between. This CDR3 comprises 13 residues.